This T cell receptor (beta chain) comes out of a study of glioma-infiltrating T cells. Study results and limitations: Non-neoplastic patients had below-expected tissue-blood divergence, while all gliomas exceeded expectation.

In its sample, this clonotype was seen a few times. Its antigen remains unknown. Germline V gene lookup returns CDR1 SGHNT and CDR2 YYREEE (reference sequence). V shed 0 bases and J shed 2 bases, with 8 bases lying between them. The CDR3 is made up of 14 amino acids. The iRepertoire nested amplicon-rescue multiplex PCR amplified TCR alpha and beta CDR3s from RNA. Tissue mRNA or PBMC total RNA, about 85-400 ng, went into one-step reverse transcription and amplification. Using its own MiXCR run on the multiplex PCR reads, TCRdb lists one record per CDR3 protein. The sample consists of more than 9,500 distinct CDR3 sequences, less than 30% of them appearing once.

The chain uses TRBV5-4 and TRBJ2-5, with D possibly matching TRBD2 (5 bases). The sample comprised glioma tissue, nonneoplastic brain tissue, or PBMCs (not recorded which). This TCR was sampled from a human donor with low-grade glioma or glioblastoma, undergoing nonglioma brain surgery, or in good health (not recorded which). The CDR3 DNA is TGTGCCAGCAGCTTGGCAGGAGGACAAGAGACCCAGTACTTC. It is translated as CASSLAGGQETQYF. The full variable domain, with the rest looked up from reference TRBV5-4 and TRBJ2-5, is ETGVTQSPTHLIKTRGQQVTLRCSSQSGHNTVSWYQQALGQGPQFIFQYYREEENGRGNFPPRFSGLQFPNYSSELNVNALELDDSALYLCASSLAGGQETQYFGPGTRLLVL.